This T cell receptor beta chain was sequenced in a study of T cell repertoires in cytomegalovirus infection. Germline loops: CDR1 LGHNA, CDR2 YSLEER. V trimming: 1 base; J trimming: 2 bases; junction bases outside the gene matches: 14. The CDR3 loop spans 20 amino acids. Comment on this clonotype: Its antigen is not identified.

MiXCR was run by TCRdb on the reads, yielding one entry per CDR3 protein. The table has 250,000 to 400,000 distinct CDR3 sequences, 20% to 30% seen once. The input for sequencing was cultured PBMCs, taken from culture after CMV antigen stimulation. The gene calls are TRBV4-3 and TRBJ2-3; TRBD2 matches at 11 bases. The receptor's source is a human donor in good health (CMV status not recorded). Some clones in this sample may be carry-over from other donors' samples. CDR3 region: CASSQGFSGRATRNTDTQYF. CDR3 sequence (DNA): TGCGCCAGCAGCCAAGGATTTAGCGGGAGGGCGACCCGGAACACAGATACGCAGTATTTT.